A single sample gave rise to the 17 T cell receptor beta chains below, sequenced in a study of shared clonotypes between healthy human individuals. Generated by immunoSEQ multiplex PCR, the TCRdb table keeps only in-frame clones and is missing some. This sample carries some 470,000 clones, about 82% of them seen once, and the ten largest clones take over 10%. What was sequenced was PBMCs. The receptors stem from a middle-aged woman in good health. Some clones in this sample may be carry-over from other donors' samples.

Only one count was recorded for this clone. This chain joins TRBV9 and TRBJ1-1; a possible D gene is TRBD1 (5 bases). The ends were cut back, 3 bases at V and 10 bases at J, with 13 bases in the middle. This CDR3 spans 12 amino acids. Germline V gene sequence: CDR1 SGDLS, CDR2 YYNGEE. The chain's CDR3 is CASSARGGAAFF. CDR3 nucleotides: TGTGCCAGCAGCGCCCGGGGAGGGGCAGCTTTCTTT.

The CDR3 protein is CSVPSRDREQETQYF. CDR3 DNA: TGCAGCGTACCGTCCCGGGACAGGGAACAAGAGACCCAGTACTTC. The chain couples TRBV29-1 to TRBJ2-5; 9 bases are a match to TRBD1. V dropped 6 bases and J dropped 2; count of bases not matched to a gene: 10. The CDR3 sequence is 15 residues long. CDR1 and CDR2 (germline): SQVTM, ANQGSEA. Complete variable domain (other parts from reference TRBV29-1 and TRBJ2-5): SAVISQKPSRDICQRGTSLTIQCQVDSQVTMMFWYRQQPGQSLTLIATANQGSEATYESGFVIDKFPISRPNLTFSTLTVSNMSPEDSSIYLCSVPSRDREQETQYFGPGTRLLVL.

V and J are TRBV30 and TRBJ2-5, with D tentatively TRBD1 or TRBD2 (7 bases each). V was cut by 7 bases and J by 5 bases, with 20 bases left in between. CDR3 size: 14 residues. Germline CDR1 GTSNPN, CDR2 SVGIG (reference sequence). The CDR3 here is CAYSSGSGGETQYF. The CDR3 nucleotides read TGTGCCTATAGTAGCGGGTCAGGGGGGGAGACCCAGTACTTC.

This clone was observed a few times. One end of the junction is discordant with germline, which a read error may explain. The chain couples TRBV10-2 to TRBJ2-7; no firm D call. Germline V lookup: CDR1 WSHSY, CDR2 SAAADI. The CDR3 length is 16 residues. CDR3: CASSESRWASSHEQYF. DNA of the CDR3: TGCGCCAGCAGTGAGTCGAGGTGGGCCAGCTCCCACGAGCAGTACTTC.

Written as DNA, the CDR3 is TGTGCCAGCAGCGGTAGAGGAATAGGCGGGGAGCTGTTTTTT. The encoded protein is CASSGRGIGGELFF. This chain joins TRBV6-6 and TRBJ2-2; D gene unclear. Trimming took off 6 bases at V and 7 bases at J, with 15 bases between the two ends. CDR3 length: 14 residues. From germline, CDR1 is MNHNY and CDR2 SVGAGI (reference sequence).

V gene TRBV27 combines with J gene TRBJ2-1; 11 bases match TRBD2. Per germline, CDR1 MNHEY and CDR2 SMNVEV (reference sequence). The CDR3 is made up of 15 amino acids. The trim removed 6 bases at V and 4 bases at J, leaving 5 bases unmatched. The CDR3 here is CASRIAGGSYNEQFF. CDR3 DNA: TGTGCCAGCAGGATAGCGGGAGGGTCGTACAATGAGCAGTTCTTC.

In this sample, this clone turned up once. This chain links TRBV29-1 with TRBJ2-5, with a weak D call TRBD2 (5 bases). V lost 3 bases, J lost 5 bases, and 10 bases lay in between. Per the germline V gene, CDR1 is SQVTM and CDR2 is ANQGSEA. The CDR3 has 12 residues. CDR3: CSVEEVRETQYF. The DNA for the CDR3 is TGCAGCGTTGAGGAGGTGCGGGAGACCCAGTACTTC.

The genes are TRBV11-2 and TRBJ1-2, with D perhaps matching TRBD1 (6 bases). Per the germline V gene, CDR1 is SGHAT and CDR2 is FQNNGV. This CDR3 is built from 13 residues. V was clipped by 5 bases and J by 2 bases, with 9 bases between them. The CDR3 sequence is CASSKDRNYGYTF. The DNA of the CDR3 is TGTGCCAGCAGCAAGGACAGAAACTATGGCTACACCTTC.

This clone has a count of ten or more. Other DNA sequences within the sample encode an identical CDR3. V is TRBV27 and J is TRBJ1-1; D may be TRBD1 (5 bases). Germline V gene sequence: CDR1 MNHEY, CDR2 SMNVEV (reference sequence). CDR3 length: 13 amino acids. Trimming pared 4 bases from V and 1 base from J, leaving 7 bases between. As DNA, the CDR3 is TGTGCCAGCAGTTCCACAGGGAACACTGAAGCTTTCTTT. Amino acid sequence: CASSSTGNTEAFF.

The gene calls are TRBV19 and TRBJ1-4; D may be TRBD1 (6 bases). Trimming shortened V by 6 bases and J by 5 bases, and 19 bases separated the two germline ends. The CDR3 totals 16 residues. The germline gives CDR1 LNHDA, CDR2 SQIVND (reference sequence). CDR3 in amino acids: CASSLYPQGINEKLFF. The CDR3 DNA follows: TGTGCCAGTAGCTTATACCCCCAGGGGATCAATGAAAAACTGTTTTTT.

The chain carries TRBV12-5 and TRBJ1-1, with unresolved D. The germline CDR1 and CDR2 sequences are LGHNT and FRNRAP. The CDR3 length is 16 residues. Deletions cut 0 bases from V and 5 bases from J, with 16 bases between. DNA for the CDR3: TGTGCTAGTGGTTTGGTCCGGCCGGGGAGTAAAACTGAAGCTTTCTTT. Translation: CASGLVRPGSKTEAFF.

A few counts support this clone. The chain combines TRBV9 with TRBJ2-1; 7 nucleotides agree with TRBD2. The V and J ends lost 3 bases and 0 bases, in that order; junction bases with no gene match: 6. Germline V gene sequence: CDR1 SGDLS, CDR2 YYNGEE. The CDR3 covers 16 residues. The DNA for the CDR3 is TGTGCCAGCAGCGCGCCGGGACTACCCTCCTACAATGAGCAGTTCTTC. Residues: CASSAPGLPSYNEQFF.

The sample holds a few counts of this clone. The V and J genes are TRBV5-4 and TRBJ2-4; 7 bases line up with TRBD2. CDR3 length equals 15 residues. CDR1 and CDR2 from the germline V gene are SGHNT and YYREEE (reference sequence). With 4 bases clipped from V and 8 bases from J, the junction kept 12 bases outside the gene matches. The CDR3 sequence: CASSPAGGRDYIQYF. CDR3 sequence (DNA): TGTGCCAGCAGCCCCGCCGGGGGGAGGGATTACATTCAGTACTTC.

V and J are TRBV18 and TRBJ1-2; tentatively, D is TRBD1 (5 bases). The CDR3 extends over 15 amino acids. Trimming removed 2 bases at V and 1 base at J, with 11 bases between. The germline V gene has CDR1 KGHSH and CDR2 LQKENI. In DNA, the CDR3 is TGTGCCAGCTCACCAGCAGGGTTGATTAACTATGGCTACACCTTC. Amino acid sequence: CASSPAGLINYGYTF.

The V and J genes are TRBV5-6 and TRBJ2-4; no clear D gene. Germline V gene data show CDR1 as SGHDT and CDR2 as YYEEEE. V lost 0 bases and J lost 5, with 6 bases in between. CDR3 length: 13 residues. The CDR3 spells CASSLGLENIQYF. DNA for the CDR3: TGTGCCAGCAGCTTGGGGCTAGAAAACATTCAGTACTTC.

The CDR3 here is CASSVGQFSAQFF. CDR3 nucleotide sequence: TGCGCCAGCAGCGTGGGACAGTTCTCCGCCCAGTTCTTC. This rearrangement joins TRBV5-1 to TRBJ2-1, with 7 positions matching TRBD1. This CDR3 spans 13 amino acids. CDR1 and CDR2 (germline): SGHRS, YFSETQ. V was clipped by 4 bases and J by 13 bases; unmatched bases: 11. The variable domain in full, completed from reference TRBV5-1 and TRBJ2-1, reads KAGVTQTPRYLIKTRGQQVTLSCSPISGHRSVSWYQQTPGQGLQFLFEYFSETQRNKGNFPGRFSGRQFSNSRSEMNVSTLELGDSALYLCASSVGQFSAQFFGPGTRLTVL.

The chain joins TRBV15 to TRBJ2-1; D ambiguous. The CDR3 totals 13 residues. V gave up 4 bases and J gave up 3 bases, with 7 bases separating them. CDR1 and CDR2 from the germline V gene are LNHNV and YYDKDF (reference sequence). CDR3 DNA: TGTGCCACCAGCAATCGAGGCTACAATGAGCAGTTCTTC. Translated: CATSNRGYNEQFF.